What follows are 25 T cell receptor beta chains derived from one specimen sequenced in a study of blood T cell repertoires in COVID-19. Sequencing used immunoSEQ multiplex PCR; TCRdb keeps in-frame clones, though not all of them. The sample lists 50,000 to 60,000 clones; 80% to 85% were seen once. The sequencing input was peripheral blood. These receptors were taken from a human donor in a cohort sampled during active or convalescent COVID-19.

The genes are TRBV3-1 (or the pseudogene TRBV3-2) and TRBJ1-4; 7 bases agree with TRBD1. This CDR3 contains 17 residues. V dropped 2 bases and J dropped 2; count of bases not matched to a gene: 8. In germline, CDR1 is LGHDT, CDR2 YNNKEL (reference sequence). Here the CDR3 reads CASSQIQTGTTNEKLFF. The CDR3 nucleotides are TGTGCCAGCAGCCAAATTCAGACAGGGACGACTAATGAAAAACTGTTTTTT.

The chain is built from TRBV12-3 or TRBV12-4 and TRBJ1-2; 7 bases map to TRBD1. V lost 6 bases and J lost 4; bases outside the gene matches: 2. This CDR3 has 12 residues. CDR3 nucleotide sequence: TGTGCCAGCAGGGGACAGCGCTATGGCTACACCTTC. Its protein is CASRGQRYGYTF.

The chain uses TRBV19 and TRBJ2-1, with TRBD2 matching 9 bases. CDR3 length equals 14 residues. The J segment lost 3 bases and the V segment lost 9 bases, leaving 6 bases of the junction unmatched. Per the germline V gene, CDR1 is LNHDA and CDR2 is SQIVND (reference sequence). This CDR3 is CASRGLAGYNEQFF. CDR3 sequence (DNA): TGTGCCAGCAGGGGACTAGCTGGCTACAATGAGCAGTTCTTC.

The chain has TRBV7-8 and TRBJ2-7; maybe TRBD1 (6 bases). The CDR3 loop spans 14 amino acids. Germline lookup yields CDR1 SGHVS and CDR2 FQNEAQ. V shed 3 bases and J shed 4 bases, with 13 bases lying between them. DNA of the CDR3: TGTGCCAGCAGCTTTCCGGGACACACGTACGAGCAGTACTTC. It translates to CASSFPGHTYEQYF.

CDR3 loop: CASSLDRENEKLFF. Here the CDR3 DNA reads TGCGCCAGCAGCTTGGACAGGGAGAACGAAAAACTGTTTTTT. The rearrangement joins TRBV5-1 to TRBJ1-4, with D perhaps matching TRBD1 (6 bases). Germline lookup yields CDR1 SGHRS and CDR2 YFSETQ. The CDR3 has 14 residues. V was shortened by 0 bases and J by 8 bases, with 11 bases between the two germline ends.

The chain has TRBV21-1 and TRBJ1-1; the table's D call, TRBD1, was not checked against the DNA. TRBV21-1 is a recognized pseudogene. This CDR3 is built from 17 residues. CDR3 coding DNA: TGTGCCAGCAGCATAGGCCTACAGGGCGTTGGGAACACTGAAGCTTTCTTT. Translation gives CASSIGLQGVGNTEAFF.

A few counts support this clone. The CDR3 here is CASSYSPAYEQYF. In DNA, the CDR3 is TGTGCCAGCAGTTACTCGCCAGCCTACGAGCAGTACTTC. This chain joins TRBV6-2 or TRBV6-3 and TRBJ2-7; no clear D gene. Germline V gene lookup returns CDR1 MNHEY and CDR2 SVGEGT. The CDR3 has 13 residues. The ends were cut back, 0 bases at V and 2 bases at J, with 5 bases in the middle.

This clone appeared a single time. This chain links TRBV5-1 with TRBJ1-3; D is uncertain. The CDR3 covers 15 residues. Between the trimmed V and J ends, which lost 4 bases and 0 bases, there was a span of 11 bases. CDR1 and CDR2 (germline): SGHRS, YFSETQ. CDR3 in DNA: TGCGCCAGCAGCCCTCAACCAGACTCTGGAAACACCATATATTTT. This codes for CASSPQPDSGNTIYF.

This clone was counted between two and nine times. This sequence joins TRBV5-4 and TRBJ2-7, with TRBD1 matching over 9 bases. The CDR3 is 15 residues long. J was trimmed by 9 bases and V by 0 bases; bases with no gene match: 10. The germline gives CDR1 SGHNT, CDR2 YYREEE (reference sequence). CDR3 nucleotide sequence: TGTGCCAGCAGCTTGGCGGGACAGGGTCGTTTGGGGCAGTACTTC. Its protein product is CASSLAGQGRLGQYF.

The CDR3 DNA sequence: TGTGCCAGAAGCGCCTTGGCAGGGCCCGCAACTAATGAAAAACTGTTTTTT. It yields the protein CARSALAGPATNEKLFF. The chain uses TRBV5-3 and TRBJ1-4; D possibly corresponds to TRBD1 (5 bases). TRBV5-3 is noted as an ORF with a role that remains uncertain. V gave up 4 bases and J gave up 0 bases, with 16 bases separating them. The CDR3 is 17 amino acids.

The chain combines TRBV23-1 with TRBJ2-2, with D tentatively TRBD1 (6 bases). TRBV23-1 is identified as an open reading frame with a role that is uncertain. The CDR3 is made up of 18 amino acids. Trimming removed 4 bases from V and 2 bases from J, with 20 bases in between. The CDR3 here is CASSRPTGLLFNTGELFF. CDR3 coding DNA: TGCGCCAGCAGTCGGCCCACAGGGTTATTGTTTAACACCGGGGAGCTGTTTTTT.

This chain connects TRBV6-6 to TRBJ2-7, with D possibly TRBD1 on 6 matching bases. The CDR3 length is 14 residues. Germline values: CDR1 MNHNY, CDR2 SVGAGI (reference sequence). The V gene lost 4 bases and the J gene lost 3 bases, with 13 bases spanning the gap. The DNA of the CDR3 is TGTGCCAGCAGTTGGGGGCGGAGAAACTACGAGCAGTACTTC. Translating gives CASSWGRRNYEQYF.

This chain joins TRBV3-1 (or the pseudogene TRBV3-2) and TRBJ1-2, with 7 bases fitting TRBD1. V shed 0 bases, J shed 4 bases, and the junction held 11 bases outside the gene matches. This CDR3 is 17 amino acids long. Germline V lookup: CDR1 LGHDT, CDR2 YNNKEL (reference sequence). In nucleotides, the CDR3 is TGTGCCAGCAGCCAAGATCCAGGGGGACTCAGGACCTATGGCTACACCTTC. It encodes CASSQDPGGLRTYGYTF.

CDR3 in amino acids: CASSVEAGGADTQYF. The CDR3 DNA sequence: TGTGCCAGCAGCGTAGAGGCGGGGGGCGCAGATACGCAGTATTTT. The chain couples TRBV9 to TRBJ2-3, with 8 bases lining up with TRBD2. The CDR3 extends over 15 amino acids. Germline lookup yields CDR1 SGDLS and CDR2 YYNGEE. V lost 0 bases to trimming and J lost 4 bases; unmatched junction nucleotides: 4.

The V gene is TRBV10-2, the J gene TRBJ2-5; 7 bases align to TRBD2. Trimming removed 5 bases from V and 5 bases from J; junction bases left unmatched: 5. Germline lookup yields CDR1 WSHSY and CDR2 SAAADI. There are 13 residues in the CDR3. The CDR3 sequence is CASSIVAGETQYF. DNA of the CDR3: TGCGCCAGCAGTATAGTAGCGGGTGAGACCCAGTACTTC.

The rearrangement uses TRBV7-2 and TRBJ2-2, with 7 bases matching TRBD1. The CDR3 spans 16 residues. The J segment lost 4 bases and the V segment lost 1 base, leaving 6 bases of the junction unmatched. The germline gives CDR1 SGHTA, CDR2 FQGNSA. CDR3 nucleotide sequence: TGTGCCAGCAGCTTAGGTAGAGGGGGCCTCACCGGGGAGCTGTTTTTT. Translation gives CASSLGRGGLTGELFF.

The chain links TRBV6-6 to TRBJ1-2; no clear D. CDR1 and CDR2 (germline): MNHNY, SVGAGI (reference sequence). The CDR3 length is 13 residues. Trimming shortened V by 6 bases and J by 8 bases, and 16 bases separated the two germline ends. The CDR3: CASSLSDWKGYTF. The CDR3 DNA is TGTGCCAGCAGCCTATCCGACTGGAAAGGCTACACCTTC.

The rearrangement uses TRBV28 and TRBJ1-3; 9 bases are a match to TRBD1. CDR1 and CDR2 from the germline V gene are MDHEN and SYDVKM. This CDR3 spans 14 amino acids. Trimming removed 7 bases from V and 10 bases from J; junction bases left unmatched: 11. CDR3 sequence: CASKPRTGVSTIYF. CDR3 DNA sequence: TGTGCCAGCAAGCCCAGGACAGGGGTTAGTACCATATATTTT.

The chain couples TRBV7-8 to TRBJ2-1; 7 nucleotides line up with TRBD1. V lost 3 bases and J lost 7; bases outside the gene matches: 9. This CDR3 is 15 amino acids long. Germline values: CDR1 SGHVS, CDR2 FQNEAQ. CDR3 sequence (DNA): TGTGCCAGCAGCTTGACAGGGATGAAGGGGAATGAGCAGTTCTTC. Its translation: CASSLTGMKGNEQFF.

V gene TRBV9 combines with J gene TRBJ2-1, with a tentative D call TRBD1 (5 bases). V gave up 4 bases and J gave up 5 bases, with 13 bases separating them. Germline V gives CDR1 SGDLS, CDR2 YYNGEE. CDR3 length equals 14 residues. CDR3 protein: CASSLRTNNNEQFF. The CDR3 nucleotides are TGTGCCAGCAGCTTACGGACAAACAACAATGAGCAGTTCTTC.

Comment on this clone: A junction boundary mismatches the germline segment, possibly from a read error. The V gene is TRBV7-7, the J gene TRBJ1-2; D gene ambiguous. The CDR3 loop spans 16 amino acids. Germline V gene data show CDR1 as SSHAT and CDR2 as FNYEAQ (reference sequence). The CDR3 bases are TGTGCTAGCAGCCCTAGCCCCGGCAGTATTTACTATGGCTACACCTTC. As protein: CASSPSPGSIYYGYTF.

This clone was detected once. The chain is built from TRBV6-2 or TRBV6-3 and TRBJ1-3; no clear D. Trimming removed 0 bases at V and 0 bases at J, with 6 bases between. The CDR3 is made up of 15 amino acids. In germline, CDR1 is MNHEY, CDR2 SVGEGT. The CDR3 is CASSYSGLSGNTIYF. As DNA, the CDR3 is TGTGCCAGCAGTTACTCGGGCCTCTCTGGAAACACCATATATTTT.

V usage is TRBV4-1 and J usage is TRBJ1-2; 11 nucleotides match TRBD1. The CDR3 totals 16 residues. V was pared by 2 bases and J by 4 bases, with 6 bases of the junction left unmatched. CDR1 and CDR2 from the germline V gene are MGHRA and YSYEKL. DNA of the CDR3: TGCGCCAGCAGCCAAACACGGACAGGGGGCTTCTATGGCTACACCTTC. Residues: CASSQTRTGGFYGYTF.

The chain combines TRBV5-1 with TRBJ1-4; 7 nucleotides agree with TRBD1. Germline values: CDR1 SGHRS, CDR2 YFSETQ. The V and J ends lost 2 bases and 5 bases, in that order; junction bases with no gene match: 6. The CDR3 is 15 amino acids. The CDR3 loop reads CASSLTGDRNEKLFF. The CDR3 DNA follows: TGCGCCAGCAGCTTAACAGGGGACCGGAATGAAAAACTGTTTTTT.

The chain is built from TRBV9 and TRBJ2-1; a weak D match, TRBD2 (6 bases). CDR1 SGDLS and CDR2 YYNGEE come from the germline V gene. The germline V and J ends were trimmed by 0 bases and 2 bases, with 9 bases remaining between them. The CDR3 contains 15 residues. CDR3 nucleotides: TGTGCCAGCAGCGTAGGGGGGGACGCCTACAATGAGCAGTTCTTC. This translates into CASSVGGDAYNEQFF.